One sample yielded the 13 T cell receptor beta chains listed below, sequenced in a study of T cells in Graves' hyperthyroidism and ophthalmopathy. Amplification yielded TCR beta CDR3 regions, with RNA transcripts as the source. A set of HTBI primers served as the primers for a first-round RT-PCR of the TCR CDR3. TCRdb itself ran the multiplex PCR reads through MiXCR, one entry per CDR3 protein. The sample records 300,000 or so distinct CDR3 sequences, 16% being singletons. The sequencing sample was made of blood. These receptors were taken from a man in his thirties or forties with Graves' hyperthyroidism.

This clonotype was counted ten times or more. The V call is TRBV7-3, the J call TRBJ2-1; 7 nucleotides match TRBD2. Per the germline V gene, CDR1 is SGHTA and CDR2 is FQGTGA. V lost 4 bases, J lost 6 bases, and 9 bases stayed unmatched. This CDR3 has 15 amino acids. The CDR3 DNA reads as TGTGCCAGCAGCTCCTGGGGCGGGGAGGGCAATGAGCAGTTCTTC. Translation: CASSSWGGEGNEQFF.

The sample holds a few counts of this clonotype. The V gene is TRBV5-4, the J gene TRBJ1-1; no definite D call. V lost 3 bases and J lost 1, with 13 bases in between. Looked up from germline, CDR1 is SGHNT and CDR2 is YYREEE (reference sequence). The CDR3 covers 15 residues. In DNA, the CDR3 is TGTGCCAGCAGCTACGGGTGGAGAACGAACACTGAAGCTTTCTTT. Its translation is CASSYGWRTNTEAFF.

This chain uses TRBV19 with TRBJ2-1, with D possibly matching TRBD2 (6 bases). V gave up 3 bases and J gave up 6 bases, with 15 bases separating them. The germline CDR1 and CDR2 sequences are LNHDA and SQIVND (reference sequence). The CDR3 runs 15 residues. CDR3 amino acids: CASSISGLSSNEQFF. The CDR3 coding sequence is TGTGCCAGTAGTATCTCGGGACTCTCTAGCAATGAGCAGTTCTTC. Drawing the rest from reference TRBV19 and TRBJ2-1, the complete variable domain is DGGITQSPKYLFRKEGQNVTLSCEQNLNHDAMYWYRQDPGQGLRLIYYSQIVNDFQKGDIAEGYSVSREKKESFPLTVTSAQKNPTAFYLCASSISGLSSNEQFFGPGTRLTVL.

At least ten counts were recorded for this clonotype. The CDR3 DNA reads TGTGCCAGCATCCGAGGCGGGACAGGGGTCACCGGGGAGCTGTTTTTT. This translates into CASIRGGTGVTGELFF. The chain combines TRBV11-2 with TRBJ2-2, with 10 bases fitting TRBD1. Germline-derived CDR1 and CDR2 are SGHAT and FQNNGV. This CDR3 spans 16 amino acids. Trimming took 7 bases from V and 4 from J; bases not matched to a gene: 9.

This clonotype occurred many times. The rearrangement links TRBV6-5 to TRBJ2-3, with D uncertain. Trimming removed 2 bases from V and 0 bases from J, with 3 bases in between. Germline assignment: CDR1 MNHEY and CDR2 SVGAGI. The CDR3 has 13 amino acids. CDR3 amino acids: CASSYGSTDTQYF. DNA of the CDR3: TGTGCCAGCAGTTACGGCAGCACAGATACGCAGTATTTT.

Ten or more counts support this clonotype. The rearrangement uses TRBV7-6 and TRBJ2-7; D unclear. V dropped 6 bases and J dropped 6 bases, with 9 bases sitting between them. Germline CDR1 reads SGHVS; CDR2 reads FNYEAQ. The CDR3 is 11 residues long. The CDR3 sequence: CASSLRGEQYF. For the CDR3, the DNA is TGTGCCAGCAGTTTGCGAGGCGAGCAGTACTTC. Variable domain in full (rest from reference TRBV7-6 and TRBJ2-7): GAGVSQSPRYKVTKRGQDVALRCDPISGHVSLYWYRQALGQGPEFLTYFNYEAQQDKSGLPNDRFSAERPEGSISTLTIQRTEQRDSAMYRCASSLRGEQYFGPGTRLTVT.

This clonotype was observed many times. One junction end disagrees with the germline gene, perhaps due to a read error. The CDR3 coding sequence is TGTGCCAGCGGTAGTATGGGATTTGGCTACGAGCAATACTTC. Protein: CASGSMGFGYEQYF. The V call is TRBV12-3 or TRBV12-4, the J call TRBJ2-7; D gene uncertain. The CDR3 covers 14 residues.

The chain recombines TRBV28 with TRBJ2-2, with a tentative D call TRBD1 (6 bases). Per germline, CDR1 MDHEN and CDR2 SYDVKM. The V end was cut by 3 bases, the J end by 3 bases, with 8 bases between. The length of the CDR3 is 14 residues. The CDR3 sequence is CASSFPGDTGELFF. The CDR3 coding sequence is TGTGCCAGCAGTTTCCCAGGGGACACCGGGGAGCTGTTTTTT.

As to this clonotype: A much larger clonotype is one base distant, so this may be a read error. The chain carries TRBV7-2 and TRBJ2-5; either TRBD1 or TRBD2 may fit D (6 bases each). The CDR3 has 15 amino acids. The germline gives CDR1 SGHTA, CDR2 FQGNSA. The CDR3 region has the DNA TGTGTCAGCAGCTTAAACCCGGGGGCCCTCGGGACCCAGTACTTC. Translated: CVSSLNPGALGTQYF.

In this sample, this clonotype turned up a few times. The V gene is TRBV6-1, the J gene TRBJ2-1; possible D gene TRBD2, 6 bases. From germline, CDR1 is MNHNS and CDR2 SASEGT. V gave up 6 bases and J gave up 4 bases, with 13 bases separating them. This CDR3 is built from 14 residues. Here the CDR3 reads CASSPKGLYNEQFF. DNA of the CDR3: TGTGCCAGCAGCCCTAAGGGACTTTACAATGAGCAGTTCTTC.

This clonotype was observed a handful of times. CDR3 amino acids: CASSAEGIEPQHF. CDR3 bases: TGTGCCAGCAGTGCCGAGGGTATCGAGCCCCAGCATTTT. J is TRBJ1-5 and V is TRBV6-1; D gene uncertain. Trimming took off 4 bases at V and 8 bases at J, with 12 bases between the two ends. Germline CDR1 is MNHNS and CDR2 is SASEGT. The CDR3 totals 13 residues.

This clonotype was observed many times. The V call is TRBV5-5, the J call TRBJ2-5; no definite D call. Trimming stripped 1 base from V and 4 bases from J, with 8 bases between. There are 13 residues in the CDR3. Germline V lookup: CDR1 SGHKS, CDR2 YYEKEE (reference sequence). The CDR3 DNA follows: TGTGCCAGCAGCTTGCTCAGTCCAGAGACCCAGTACTTC. It translates to CASSLLSPETQYF.

This clonotype was seen only a few times. The chain couples TRBV5-1 to TRBJ1-1; 7 bases agree with TRBD1. Per the germline V gene, CDR1 is SGHRS and CDR2 is YFSETQ. This CDR3 spans 14 amino acids. The J segment lost 0 bases and the V segment lost 5 bases, leaving 4 bases of the junction unmatched. Here the CDR3 reads CASRTGTVNTEAFF. CDR3 coding DNA: TGCGCCAGCAGAACCGGGACAGTGAACACTGAAGCTTTCTTT.